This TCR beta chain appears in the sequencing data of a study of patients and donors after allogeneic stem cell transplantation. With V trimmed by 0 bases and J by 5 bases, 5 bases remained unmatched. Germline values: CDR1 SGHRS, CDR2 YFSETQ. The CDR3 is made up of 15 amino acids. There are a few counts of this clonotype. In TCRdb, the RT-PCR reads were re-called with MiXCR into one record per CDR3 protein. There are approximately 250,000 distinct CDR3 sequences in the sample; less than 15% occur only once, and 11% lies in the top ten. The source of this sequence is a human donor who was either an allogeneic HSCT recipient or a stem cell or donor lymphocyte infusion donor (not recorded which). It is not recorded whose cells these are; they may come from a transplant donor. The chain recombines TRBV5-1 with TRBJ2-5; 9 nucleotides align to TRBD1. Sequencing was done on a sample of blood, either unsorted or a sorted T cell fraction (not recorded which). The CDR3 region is CASSLGDRAWETQYF. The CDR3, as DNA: TGCGCCAGCAGCTTGGGGGACAGGGCCTGGGAGACCCAGTACTTC.